The 28 T cell receptor beta chains below all came from one sample that was sequenced in a study of T cell repertoires in cytomegalovirus infection (dated by TCRdb to the late 2010s). The instrument given in TCRdb is Illumina HiSeq 1500. TCRdb's own reprocessing of the public reads used fastp at Q25 and MiXCR and kept productive beta chains. Each record represents a unique CDR3 protein, reported with the most common genes and DNA among its rows. The sample has 310,000 or so distinct CDR3 sequences on record, about a tenth of them singletons. 2.5% of the sample is in the top ten clones. Material: PBMCs. Receptors originate from a human donor in good health (CMV status not recorded). Some clones in this sample may be carry-over from other donors' samples.

This clonotype has at least ten counts. The chain couples TRBV7-6 to TRBJ2-5, with 7 bases lining up with TRBD2. Germline V gives CDR1 SGHVS, CDR2 FNYEAQ. With V trimmed by 5 bases and J by 1 base, 10 bases remained unmatched. The CDR3 contains 16 residues. The CDR3 region has the DNA TGTGCCAGCAGCCTCCGGACTAGTGGCCTCCAAGAGACCCAGTACTTC. Its protein is CASSLRTSGLQETQYF. Together with reference TRBV7-6 and TRBJ2-5, the CDR3 gives the full variable domain: GAGVSQSPRYKVTKRGQDVALRCDPISGHVSLYWYRQALGQGPEFLTYFNYEAQQDKSGLPNDRFSAERPEGSISTLTIQRTEQRDSAMYRCASSLRTSGLQETQYFGPGTRLLVL.

This clonotype was counted ten times or more. The chain carries TRBV5-1 and TRBJ1-5; D is unresolved. The CDR3 loop spans 15 amino acids. The germline V and J ends were trimmed by 2 bases and 0 bases, with 9 bases remaining between them. The germline CDR1 and CDR2 sequences are SGHRS and YFSETQ. This chain's CDR3 is CASSLTGPSNQPQHF. DNA of the CDR3: TGCGCCAGCAGCTTAACGGGCCCTAGCAATCAGCCCCAGCATTTT.

Many counts were recorded for this clonotype. V is TRBV20-1 and J is TRBJ2-7; D might be TRBD2 (5 bases). V was shortened by 1 base and J by 4 bases, with 11 bases between the two germline ends. The CDR3 covers 13 residues. CDR1 and CDR2 from the germline V gene are DFQATT and SNEGSKA (reference sequence). CDR3 coding DNA: TGCAGTGCTAGAGGTGGACTGGGATACGAGCAGTACTTC. As protein: CSARGGLGYEQYF.

Turning to this clonotype: Being one base from a much bigger clone, this may be a read error. The rearrangement joins TRBV20-1 to TRBJ2-4, with TRBD1 as a possible D gene (5 bases). The CDR3 sequence is 11 residues long. Germline V CDR1 and CDR2: DFQATT, SNEGSKA (reference sequence). Written as DNA, the CDR3 is TGCAGTGCTTCGGACAAAAACATGCAGTACTTC. Its translation: CSASDKNMQYF.

The J gene is TRBJ2-7, the V gene TRBV3-1; D call uncertain. The CDR3 sequence is 14 residues long. Trimming removed 1 base from V and 0 bases from J, with 7 bases in between. Germline loops: CDR1 LGHDT, CDR2 YNNKEL (reference sequence). CDR3 amino acids: CASSQGTSSYEQYV. The CDR3 nucleotides are TGTGCCAGCAGCCAAGGTACAAGCTCCTACGAGCAGTACGTC.

This chain uses TRBV25-1 with TRBJ2-7; D remains unclear. Germline-derived CDR1 and CDR2 are MGHDK and SYGVNS. The CDR3 extends over 11 amino acids. The ends were cut back, 2 bases at V and 7 bases at J, with 6 bases in the middle. CDR3 nucleotide sequence: TGTGCCAGCAGTGAAGATCGAGAGCAGTACTTC. Translation: CASSEDREQYF.

This clonotype showed up many times. The chain links TRBV28 to TRBJ1-1; perhaps TRBD1 as D (6 bases). The CDR3 is 14 amino acids. V lost 6 bases and J lost 4, with 15 bases in between. Germline-derived CDR1 and CDR2 are MDHEN and SYDVKM. The CDR3 nucleotides read TGTGCCAGCAGGCACAGGGAGGGATTCACTGAAGCTTTCTTT. Its translation is CASRHREGFTEAFF.

This clonotype was picked up many times. This chain uses TRBV7-9 with TRBJ2-7, with D possibly TRBD1 on 6 matching bases. CDR1 is SEHNR and CDR2 is FQNEAQ in the germline V gene (reference sequence). The CDR3 has 17 residues. The chain's CDR3 is CGKGRGQDRDGSYEQYV. DNA of the CDR3: TGTGGGAAGGGCAGGGGACAAGATAGAGATGGGTCCTACGAGCAGTACGTC.

Ten or more counts support this clonotype. This chain connects TRBV24-1 to TRBJ2-1; no clear D gene. The CDR3 is 12 amino acids. Trimming removed 3 bases from V and 4 bases from J, with 3 bases in between. The V gene's germline CDR1 is KGHDR and CDR2 SFDVKD. Written as DNA, the CDR3 is TGTGCCACCAGTGATGTGTACAATGAGCAGTTCTTC. Translation gives CATSDVYNEQFF.

This clonotype came up many times. The CDR3: CASSASGTVFNYGYTF. The CDR3 DNA sequence: TGTGCCAGCAGCGCCTCCGGGACAGTTTTTAACTATGGCTACACCTTC. V and J are TRBV7-2 and TRBJ1-2; TRBD1 agrees at 7 bases. The germline V gene has CDR1 SGHTA and CDR2 FQGNSA. The CDR3 is made up of 16 amino acids. V dropped 5 bases and J dropped 1; count of bases not matched to a gene: 10.

The V call is TRBV12-3 or TRBV12-4, the J call TRBJ1-1; perhaps TRBD1 as D (5 bases). This CDR3 has 13 amino acids. V was clipped by 6 bases and J by 2 bases, with 10 bases between them. CDR3 coding DNA: TGTGCCAGCAGACCGACAGTAAACACTGAAGCTTTCTTT. Translation gives CASRPTVNTEAFF.

Many counts were recorded for this clonotype. The rearrangement joins TRBV27 to TRBJ2-1; the match to TRBD2 covers 9 bases. The CDR3 totals 15 residues. Trimming cost V 5 bases and J 6 bases; bases outside gene matches: 8. Germline-derived CDR1 and CDR2 are MNHEY and SMNVEV (reference sequence). This chain's CDR3 is CASSLGTSKLNEQFF. The CDR3 DNA follows: TGTGCCAGCAGTCTTGGGACTAGCAAGCTCAATGAGCAGTTCTTC.

This clonotype was detected ten times or more. The rearrangement uses TRBV20-1 and TRBJ1-6; 7 positions agree with TRBD1. The CDR3 totals 15 residues. The germline V gene has CDR1 DFQATT and CDR2 SNEGSKA (reference sequence). Trimming removed 2 bases from V and 5 bases from J; junction bases left unmatched: 6. The CDR3, as DNA: TGCAGTGCTAGAATCGTGGGACAGCATAATTCACCCCTCCACTTT. Translation: CSARIVGQHNSPLHF.

This clonotype has a count of ten or more. The V gene is TRBV7-2, the J gene TRBJ1-2; D remains ambiguous. V shed 4 bases and J shed 4 bases, with 13 bases lying between them. The CDR3 totals 14 residues. Per the germline V gene, CDR1 is SGHTA and CDR2 is FQGNSA. CDR3 DNA: TGTGCCAGCAGCTCCGAAGGACCTTCCTATGGCTACACCTTC. Translation: CASSSEGPSYGYTF.

On this clonotype: Just one base apart from a much larger clone, this may be a read error. V usage is TRBV24-1 and J usage is TRBJ2-4; perhaps TRBD2 as D (6 bases). V was cut by 5 bases and J by 1 base, with 14 bases left in between. Germline CDR1 reads KGHDR; CDR2 reads SFDVKD. The CDR3 spans 16 residues. CDR3 amino acids: CATSVSDGGAKNIQYF. CDR3 nucleotide sequence: TGTGCCACCAGTGTCTCCGATGGGGGGGCCAAAAACATTCAGTACTTC.

The rearrangement links TRBV25-1 to TRBJ1-4; no definite D call. V was cut by 7 bases and J by 6 bases, with 15 bases left in between. In germline, CDR1 is MGHDK, CDR2 SYGVNS. The CDR3 is made up of 14 amino acids. This CDR3 is CASTPHNKDEKLFF. CDR3 sequence (DNA): TGTGCCAGCACCCCACATAACAAAGATGAAAAACTGTTTTTT. The full variable domain, completed using reference TRBV25-1 and TRBJ1-4, is EADIYQTPRYLVIGTGKKITLECSQTMGHDKMYWYQQDPGMELHLIHYSYGVNSTEKGDLSSESTVSRIRTEHFPLTLESARPSHTSQYLCASTPHNKDEKLFFGSGTQLSVL.

This clonotype was seen more than once but under ten times. The chain couples TRBV7-9 to TRBJ1-1; no clear D gene. Germline V CDR1 and CDR2: SEHNR, FQNEAQ (reference sequence). The CDR3 extends over 12 amino acids. Trimming left V 5 bases short and J 6 bases short, with 10 bases between. CDR3 amino acids: CASSLGRAEAFF. CDR3 bases: TGTGCCAGCAGCCTGGGGAGGGCTGAAGCTTTCTTT.

The chain links TRBV29-1 to TRBJ1-2; unclear D gene. Germline CDR1 reads SQVTM; CDR2 reads ANQGSEA. Trimming left V 3 bases short and J 8 bases short, with 4 bases between. This CDR3 is built from 9 residues. The CDR3 sequence: CSVERGYTF. CDR3 in DNA: TGCAGCGTTGAGAGGGGCTACACCTTC.

V and J are TRBV20-1 and TRBJ2-3; the match to TRBD2 covers 8 bases. Germline CDR1 DFQATT, CDR2 SNEGSKA (reference sequence). The ends lost 2 bases at V and 8 bases at J; junction bases unmatched: 12. The CDR3 covers 15 residues. Here the CDR3 DNA reads TGCAGTGCTAGACCCCCCAGCGGGGGAGTCGGTACGCAGTATTTT. Its protein product is CSARPPSGGVGTQYF.

This clonotype occurred a few times. The chain is built from TRBV2 and TRBJ1-2; 12 bases fit TRBD1. The CDR3 runs to 14 residues. Germline loops: CDR1 SNHLY, CDR2 FYNNEI. V trimming: 4 bases; J trimming: 7 bases; junction bases outside the gene matches: 4. CDR3 DNA sequence: TGTGCCAGCAGTGGGGGACAGGGGGCTCGTGGCTACACCTTC. This gives the protein CASSGGQGARGYTF.

This clonotype showed up just a few times. The chain couples TRBV5-4 to TRBJ2-6; 7 nucleotides agree with TRBD2. The CDR3 totals 17 residues. The germline CDR1 and CDR2 sequences are SGHNT and YYREEE (reference sequence). Trimming cost V 1 base and J 2 bases; bases outside gene matches: 6. CDR3 sequence reads: CASSLRGGAAGANVLTF. CDR3 in DNA: TGTGCCAGCAGCTTGCGGGGAGGGGCGGCTGGGGCCAACGTCCTGACTTTC.

The chain uses TRBV20-1 and TRBJ1-2; unclear D gene. Trimming cost V 1 base and J 0 bases, with 18 bases left between them. Germline lookup yields CDR1 DFQATT and CDR2 SNEGSKA (reference sequence). The CDR3 has 17 residues. The CDR3 DNA reads as TGCAGTGCTAGAGTTTTTAGTAGTGGAGTCTCTAACTATGGCTACACCTTC. It translates to CSARVFSSGVSNYGYTF.

This clonotype was recorded at least ten times. CDR3 protein: CASSPGTSLYGYTF. The CDR3 DNA sequence: TGTGCCAGCAGTCCCGGGACGTCTCTCTATGGCTACACCTTC. The rearrangement joins TRBV27 to TRBJ1-2, with D maybe TRBD1 (5 bases). V lost 5 bases, J lost 4 bases, and 14 bases lay in between. The CDR3 is 14 amino acids. From germline, CDR1 is MNHEY and CDR2 SMNVEV (reference sequence).

This clonotype was counted at least ten times. This chain links TRBV6-1 with TRBJ1-2, with 10 bases matching TRBD1. CDR1 is MNHNS and CDR2 is SASEGT in the germline V gene. The CDR3 is 15 residues long. Unmatched junction bases numbered 13, after V lost 7 bases and J lost 8 bases. The CDR3 here is CASTLHQRDRGGYTF. CDR3 DNA sequence: TGTGCCAGCACCCTACACCAACGGGACAGGGGCGGCTACACCTTC.

This clonotype was seen repeatedly, ten times or more. The CDR3 DNA follows: TGTGCCAGCAGCTTCACTAGCAATGAGCAGTTCTTC. Its translation: CASSFTSNEQFF. The rearrangement uses TRBV7-4 and TRBJ2-1; D possibly corresponds to TRBD2 (5 bases). Looked up from germline, CDR1 is SGHVT and CDR2 is SQSDAQ. Trimming shortened V by 3 bases and J by 6 bases, and 6 bases separated the two germline ends. CDR3 length: 12 residues.

This clonotype was found many times. This CDR3 reads CSVPDGKNTDTQYF. As DNA, the CDR3 is TGCAGCGTTCCAGACGGAAAGAACACAGATACGCAGTATTTT. The chain recombines TRBV29-1 with TRBJ2-3; the D is unclear. This CDR3 has 14 amino acids. Germline V lookup: CDR1 SQVTM, CDR2 ANQGSEA. Trimming stripped 5 bases from V and 2 bases from J, with 14 bases between.

This clonotype was counted many times. The chain recombines TRBV20-1 with TRBJ1-2; TRBD1 might be the D (5 bases). The CDR3 sequence is 16 residues long. V lost 2 bases, J lost 4 bases, and 20 bases lay in between. Germline CDR1 reads DFQATT; CDR2 reads SNEGSKA (reference sequence). CDR3: CSARRGLGEIVYGYTF. In nucleotides, the CDR3 is TGCAGTGCTAGAAGGGGCCTTGGGGAAATTGTCTATGGCTACACCTTC.

This chain connects TRBV28 to TRBJ1-3; tentative D call: TRBD1 (6 bases). The CDR3 contains 15 residues. Trimming shortened V by 3 bases and J by 0 bases, and 9 bases separated the two germline ends. Germline loops: CDR1 MDHEN, CDR2 SYDVKM. As DNA, the CDR3 is TGTGCCAGCAGTTTTCGAGGGGGCTCTGGAAACACCATATATTTT. This gives the protein CASSFRGGSGNTIYF. The variable domain in full, completed from reference TRBV28 and TRBJ1-3, reads DVKVTQSSRYLVKRTGEKVFLECVQDMDHENMFWYRQDPGLGLRLIYFSYDVKMKEKGDIPEGYSVSREKKERFSLILESASTNQTSMYLCASSFRGGSGNTIYFGEGSWLTVV.